The 29 T cell receptor beta chains given below trace back to one sample, sequenced in a study of T cell repertoires in cytomegalovirus infection. TCRdb called the reads again in MiXCR, with one record for every CDR3 protein. The sample records 740,000 or so distinct CDR3 sequences, roughly a third being singletons. Sequenced material: PBMCs. These receptors were taken from a human donor in good health (CMV status not recorded). Some clones in this sample may be carry-over from other donors' samples.

The chain joins TRBV19 to TRBJ1-1, with D perhaps matching TRBD1 (5 bases). The germline V gene encodes CDR1 LNHDA and CDR2 SQIVND (reference sequence). This CDR3 spans 13 amino acids. Trimming removed 7 bases at V and 4 bases at J, with 13 bases between. CDR3 in amino acids: CASTQGPFTEAFF. CDR3 nucleotides: TGTGCCAGTACCCAGGGCCCCTTCACTGAAGCTTTCTTT. Full variable domain (remainder filled in from reference TRBV19 and TRBJ1-1): DGGITQSPKYLFRKEGQNVTLSCEQNLNHDAMYWYRQDPGQGLRLIYYSQIVNDFQKGDIAEGYSVSREKKESFPLTVTSAQKNPTAFYLCASTQGPFTEAFFGQGTRLTVV.

This rearrangement joins TRBV6-1 to TRBJ2-2; TRBD1 matches 9 bases. The CDR3 extends over 16 amino acids. Germline V gene lookup returns CDR1 MNHNS and CDR2 SASEGT. With 2 bases clipped from V and 7 bases from J, the junction kept 8 bases outside the gene matches. The CDR3 loop reads CASSEREQGAGGELFF. CDR3 DNA: TGTGCCAGCAGTGAAAGGGAACAGGGGGCGGGCGGGGAGCTGTTTTTT.

Many counts were recorded for this clonotype. The chain recombines TRBV28 with TRBJ1-2; the D gene is possibly TRBD1 (5 bases). V was shortened by 3 bases and J by 3 bases, with 11 bases between the two germline ends. CDR3 length equals 14 residues. Germline lookup yields CDR1 MDHEN and CDR2 SYDVKM. The CDR3 nucleotides are TGTGCCAGCAGTTTTCCCGACAGTTACTATGGCTACACCTTC. Its translation: CASSFPDSYYGYTF.

This clonotype was found a few times. The genes are TRBV7-2 and TRBJ2-4; maybe TRBD2 (7 bases). Germline CDR1 SGHTA, CDR2 FQGNSA. V dropped 5 bases and J dropped 11 bases, with 16 bases sitting between them. The CDR3 length is 13 residues. The CDR3 protein is CASSPGGQKVQYF. The CDR3 DNA sequence: TGTGCCAGCAGCCCGGGGGGCCAGAAGGTTCAGTACTTC.

This clonotype was detected ten times or more. The chain carries TRBV6-2 or TRBV6-3 and TRBJ2-2; D tentatively reads TRBD1 or TRBD2 (5 bases each). Trimming cost V 0 bases and J 5 bases, with 19 bases left between them. This CDR3 is built from 18 residues. Germline CDR1 and CDR2: MNHEY and SVGEGT. CDR3 residues: CASSYSKLEQEVTGELFF. The CDR3 DNA reads as TGTGCCAGCAGTTACTCGAAACTTGAACAGGAGGTAACCGGGGAGCTGTTTTTT.

This clonotype came up a few times. The CDR3, as DNA: TGTGCCAGCAGCTTAGTGCGGGGAGGGCGGCAAGAGACCCAGTACTTC. Residues: CASSLVRGGRQETQYF. The chain couples TRBV11-2 to TRBJ2-5; 7 nucleotides line up with TRBD2. The length of the CDR3 is 16 residues. J lost 2 bases, V lost 1 base, and 7 bases had no gene match. CDR1 and CDR2 (germline): SGHAT, FQNNGV.

The rearrangement links TRBV18 to TRBJ1-4; 7 nucleotides agree with TRBD1. The CDR3 runs 18 residues. Germline CDR1 is KGHSH and CDR2 is LQKENI. Trimming at V came to 3 bases and at J to 2 bases, leaving 12 bases not matched to a gene. The CDR3 sequence: CASSPQFTPTGTNEKLFF. The CDR3 DNA is TGTGCCAGCTCACCTCAGTTTACGCCGACAGGGACTAATGAAAAACTGTTTTTT. Drawing the rest from reference TRBV18 and TRBJ1-4, the complete variable domain is NAGVMQNPRHLVRRRGQEARLRCSPMKGHSHVYWYRQLPEEGLKFMVYLQKENIIDESGMPKERFSAEFPKEGPSILRIQQVVRGDSAAYFCASSPQFTPTGTNEKLFFGSGTQLSVL.

This rearrangement joins TRBV19 to TRBJ2-7, with D perhaps matching TRBD1 or TRBD2 (5 bases each). The CDR3 sequence is 15 residues long. Germline CDR1 reads LNHDA; CDR2 reads SQIVND (reference sequence). Trimming shortened V by 6 bases and J by 0 bases, and 15 bases separated the two germline ends. The CDR3 is CASRQQRDGSYEQYF. DNA for the CDR3: TGTGCCAGTAGGCAGCAACGGGACGGCTCCTACGAGCAGTACTTC.

This chain links TRBV29-1 with TRBJ1-1; no clear D. Trimming took off 4 bases at V and 6 bases at J, with 27 bases between the two ends. Per the germline V gene, CDR1 is SQVTM and CDR2 is ANQGSEA. The CDR3 length is 17 residues. The DNA for the CDR3 is TGCAGCGTTGCACTAAGACCAGTCACGGGGAGCCGGGCTGAAGCTTTCTTT. Amino acids: CSVALRPVTGSRAEAFF.

This clonotype showed up many times. The chain joins TRBV7-2 to TRBJ2-5, with 11 positions matching TRBD2. The CDR3 is made up of 15 amino acids. Germline CDR1 and CDR2: SGHTA and FQGNSA. Unmatched junction bases numbered 4, after V lost 5 bases and J lost 2 bases. The CDR3 coding sequence is TGTGCCAGCAGCAGGGGACTAGCGGCGCAAGAGACCCAGTACTTC. This sequence encodes CASSRGLAAQETQYF.

V and J are TRBV28 and TRBJ2-5; 13 bases match TRBD2. The CDR3 is 16 amino acids. The germline CDR1 and CDR2 sequences are MDHEN and SYDVKM. V lost 4 bases and J lost 2; bases outside the gene matches: 4. The CDR3 reads CASSSGTSGNQETQYF. In nucleotides, the CDR3 is TGTGCCAGCAGTTCTGGGACTAGCGGGAATCAAGAGACCCAGTACTTC.

The gene calls are TRBV7-9 and TRBJ1-1, with TRBD1 identical over 8 bases. The germline V gene encodes CDR1 SEHNR and CDR2 FQNEAQ (reference sequence). V shed 8 bases, J shed 3 bases, and the junction held 5 bases outside the gene matches. The CDR3 spans 13 residues. The CDR3 DNA is TGTGCCAGCGGCCAGGACAGGGACACTGAAGCTTTCTTT. It codes for CASGQDRDTEAFF.

This clonotype showed up many times. The chain employs TRBV12-3 or TRBV12-4 and TRBJ2-5; 10 bases map to TRBD1. V shed 0 bases, J shed 0 bases, and the junction held 7 bases outside the gene matches. The CDR3 runs to 18 residues. The CDR3 DNA reads TGTGCCAGCAGTTTAGCCCTAAGCGGGACAGGGGACCAAGAGACCCAGTACTTC. Translation: CASSLALSGTGDQETQYF.

The V gene is TRBV10-3, the J gene TRBJ2-1; 8 bases match TRBD1. Losses at the gene ends were 4 bases for V and 7 bases for J; bases not matched to a gene: 6. The CDR3 extends over 14 amino acids. The germline V gene encodes CDR1 ENHRY and CDR2 SYGVKD. CDR3 sequence (DNA): TGTGCCATCAGTGCCGGACAGGGCGCGAATGAGCAGTTCTTC. Its protein is CAISAGQGANEQFF.

There are a few counts of this clonotype. For the CDR3, the DNA is TGTGCCAGTCACGGGGGGAGGGTCTACGAGCAGTACTTC. This encodes CASHGGRVYEQYF. V gene TRBV28 combines with J gene TRBJ2-7; 7 bases align to TRBD2. The CDR3 is 13 residues long. Germline V gene lookup returns CDR1 MDHEN and CDR2 SYDVKM. The ends lost 9 bases at V and 3 bases at J; junction bases unmatched: 8.

The rearrangement uses TRBV11-2 and TRBJ1-1; weak D call: TRBD1 (5 bases). CDR1 is SGHAT, CDR2 FQNNGV, per germline. V was shortened by 6 bases and J by 8 bases, with 19 bases between the two germline ends. The CDR3 sequence is 14 residues long. CDR3 in DNA: TGTGCCAGCAGTCTTGCCGGGACGGCCCACGAAGCTTTCTTT. It codes for CASSLAGTAHEAFF.

This clonotype was seen at least ten times. V usage is TRBV7-2 and J usage is TRBJ1-2, with 7 bases aligning to TRBD1. The J segment lost 2 bases and the V segment lost 4 bases, leaving 10 bases of the junction unmatched. Germline CDR1 and CDR2: SGHTA and FQGNSA. The length of the CDR3 is 16 residues. CDR3 nucleotide sequence: TGTGCCAGCAGCTCCGGGGAGGGGGCCGGGAACTATGGCTACACCTTC. This gives the protein CASSSGEGAGNYGYTF. The complete variable domain, with remaining parts taken from reference TRBV7-2 and TRBJ1-2, reads GAGVSQSPSNKVTEKGKDVELRCDPISGHTALYWYRQSLGQGLEFLIYFQGNSAPDKSGLPSDRFSAERTGGSVSTLTIQRTQQEDSAVYLCASSSGEGAGNYGYTFGSGTRLTVV.

The CDR3 loop reads CASSPGLLAEADTGELFF. The CDR3 bases are TGTGCCAGCAGCCCCGGGCTACTAGCGGAGGCGGACACCGGGGAGCTGTTTTTT. The chain recombines TRBV28 with TRBJ2-2; 8 bases are a match to TRBD2. Looked up from germline, CDR1 is MDHEN and CDR2 is SYDVKM. V lost 6 bases and J lost 3; bases outside the gene matches: 15. The length of the CDR3 is 18 residues.

This chain uses TRBV5-4 with TRBJ2-3; 9 bases map to TRBD2. V was clipped by 0 bases and J by 9 bases; unmatched bases: 14. The CDR3 sequence is 17 residues long. Germline CDR1 and CDR2: SGHNT and YYREEE (reference sequence). CDR3: CASSLASRISGRDTQYF. The CDR3 DNA is TGTGCCAGCAGCTTGGCTTCAAGGATTAGCGGGAGAGACACGCAGTATTTT.

The V call is TRBV7-2, the J call TRBJ1-1; the D gene is possibly TRBD1 (5 bases). The ends were cut back, 2 bases at V and 1 base at J, with 17 bases in the middle. The CDR3 length is 17 residues. Germline CDR1 and CDR2: SGHTA and FQGNSA. CDR3 residues: CASSLIPGQRANTEAFF. The CDR3 nucleotides read TGTGCCAGCAGCTTAATTCCGGGGCAGAGGGCGAACACTGAAGCTTTCTTT.

The rearrangement links TRBV5-1 to TRBJ1-1; 9 positions match TRBD1. Trimming at V came to 4 bases and at J to 1 base, leaving 8 bases not matched to a gene. The germline gives CDR1 SGHRS, CDR2 YFSETQ. The CDR3 runs 16 residues. In nucleotides, the CDR3 is TGCGCCAGCAGCACCGCGCCACAGGGGGCGAACACTGAAGCTTTCTTT. It codes for CASSTAPQGANTEAFF. Together with reference TRBV5-1 and TRBJ1-1, the CDR3 gives the full variable domain: KAGVTQTPRYLIKTRGQQVTLSCSPISGHRSVSWYQQTPGQGLQFLFEYFSETQRNKGNFPGRFSGRQFSNSRSEMNVSTLELGDSALYLCASSTAPQGANTEAFFGQGTRLTVV.

This clonotype has more than one count but fewer than ten. This chain uses TRBV6-5 with TRBJ1-2, with 9 positions matching TRBD1. Germline V lookup: CDR1 MNHEY, CDR2 SVGAGI. The CDR3 sequence is 14 residues long. Losses at the gene ends were 6 bases for V and 8 bases for J; bases not matched to a gene: 10. This CDR3 reads CASSGTGSLWGYTF. The CDR3 DNA follows: TGTGCCAGCAGCGGGACAGGGTCCCTTTGGGGCTACACCTTC.

V is TRBV5-6 and J is TRBJ2-1, with 10 bases that match TRBD1. The V gene end was trimmed by 5 bases and the J gene end by 4 bases; junction bases not matched to a gene: 12. The CDR3 runs to 17 residues. The V gene's germline CDR1 is SGHDT and CDR2 YYEEEE. The CDR3 nucleotides are TGTGCCAGCAGATCCATCGACAGGGGGCCGAGTTACAATGAGCAGTTCTTC. It specifies CASRSIDRGPSYNEQFF.

The DNA of the CDR3 is TGTGCCAGCAGCGTAGGCGGGGGGCCGAGCTATGGCTACACCTTC. It translates to CASSVGGGPSYGYTF. V usage is TRBV9 and J usage is TRBJ1-2; D perhaps matches TRBD1 (6 bases). CDR1 and CDR2 (germline): SGDLS, YYNGEE. The CDR3 has 15 amino acids. Trimming removed 0 bases at V and 4 bases at J, with 13 bases between.

The gene calls are TRBV24-1 and TRBJ2-1; a possible D gene is TRBD2 (6 bases). The germline gives CDR1 KGHDR, CDR2 SFDVKD. CDR3 length equals 14 residues. V lost 9 bases and J lost 6, with 17 bases in between. CDR3 bases: TGTGCCACCGGGAGACTAGAGTCCCCCAATGAGCAGTTCTTC. Protein product: CATGRLESPNEQFF.

This clonotype occurred many times. The rearrangement joins TRBV12-3 or TRBV12-4 to TRBJ2-5; D perhaps matches TRBD1 (5 bases). The CDR3 sequence is 13 residues long. V lost 2 bases and J 5 bases, leaving 9 bases between the germline ends. CDR3: CASSLSGMETQYF. DNA for the CDR3: TGTGCCAGCAGTTTATCAGGGATGGAGACCCAGTACTTC.

The chain carries TRBV5-6 and TRBJ1-1; no clear D gene. Germline V gene sequence: CDR1 SGHDT, CDR2 YYEEEE. V was pared by 4 bases and J by 0 bases, with 10 bases between. The CDR3 sequence is 14 residues long. In DNA form, the CDR3 reads TGTGCCAGCAGCACCTCGACAATGAACACTGAAGCTTTCTTT. As protein: CASSTSTMNTEAFF.

The chain is built from TRBV20-1 and TRBJ2-3, with 8 bases lining up with TRBD2. J gave up 2 bases and V 5 bases, and 3 bases lay outside the gene matches. Germline CDR1 is DFQATT and CDR2 is SNEGSKA (reference sequence). CDR3 length: 13 residues. CDR3 loop: CSALAGHTDTQYF. DNA for the CDR3: TGCAGTGCTTTAGCGGGACACACAGATACGCAGTATTTT.

This clonotype appeared a few times. This sequence joins TRBV27 and TRBJ1-2, with a weak D call TRBD1 (5 bases). The CDR3 extends over 12 amino acids. Trimming pared 5 bases from V and 6 bases from J, leaving 10 bases between. Germline CDR1 is MNHEY and CDR2 is SMNVEV (reference sequence). This CDR3 reads CASSDRWNGYTF. In DNA form, the CDR3 reads TGTGCCAGCAGTGACAGATGGAATGGCTACACCTTC.